This T cell receptor (beta chain) was recorded in a study of T cells in Graves' hyperthyroidism and ophthalmopathy. Background on the study: Peripheral blood collection took place at initial diagnosis, before any treatment.

V shed 0 bases and J 10 bases; nucleotides not matched to a gene: 6. Germline V gives CDR1 SGHRS, CDR2 YFSETQ. The CDR3 spans 14 residues. The study's findings and limits: The blood repertoire included most of the expanded thyroid clonotypes above 0.001. In simple terms, a model built on 13 V-J features told ophthalmopathy apart from stable hyperthyroidism.

Amplification yielded TCR beta CDR3 regions, with RNA transcripts as the source. The TCR CDR3 first-round RT-PCR relied on the HTBI primer set. TCRdb analysed the multiplex PCR reads with MiXCR anew, one entry per CDR3 protein. The sample lists more than 350,000 distinct CDR3 sequences, under 15% occurring once. Hyperthyroidism, newly diagnosed and lasting under 2 months, affected patients aged 18 to 65. For this clonotype: The antigen is not known.

The TCR was taken from a woman aged 25 to 39 with Graves' hyperthyroidism. The J gene is TRBJ2-1, the V gene TRBV5-1, with TRBD2 matching over 8 bases. Sequencing was performed on blood. The CDR3 DNA is TGCGCCAGCAGCTTGGGCGGACTAGCCGGGGAGCAGTTCTTC. This codes for CASSLGGLAGEQFF. Looking up the rest from reference TRBV5-1 and TRBJ2-1 gives the full variable domain: KAGVTQTPRYLIKTRGQQVTLSCSPISGHRSVSWYQQTPGQGLQFLFEYFSETQRNKGNFPGRFSGRQFSNSRSEMNVSTLELGDSALYLCASSLGGLAGEQFFGPGTRLTVL.